A single sample gave rise to the 19 T cell receptor beta chains below, sequenced in a study of blood T cell repertoires in COVID-19. Sequenced by immunoSEQ multiplex PCR; TCRdb stores in-frame clones only, minus some. The profile shows roughly 64,000 clones, approximately 86% of them singletons. The sample consisted of peripheral blood. Receptor source: a man in his forties with acute or convalescent COVID-19.

J is TRBJ2-3 and V is TRBV2; 8 positions match TRBD2. The CDR3 spans 16 residues. CDR1 is SNHLY, CDR2 FYNNEI, per germline. The V gene end was trimmed by 4 bases and the J gene end by 5 bases; junction bases not matched to a gene: 11. CDR3 amino acids: CASSALAAALGDTQYF. In DNA form, the CDR3 reads TGTGCCAGCAGTGCACTAGCGGCGGCCTTGGGAGATACGCAGTATTTT.

The rearrangement uses TRBV10-3 and TRBJ1-2; 9 bases line up with TRBD1. This CDR3 contains 13 residues. V was clipped by 3 bases and J by 4 bases; unmatched bases: 0. In germline, CDR1 is ENHRY, CDR2 SYGVKD. CDR3 nucleotides: TGTGCCATCAGTGAACAGGGGGCCTATGGCTACACCTTC. Translating gives CAISEQGAYGYTF.

The table lists this clone with a count of one. The chain carries TRBV10-1 and TRBJ2-1; TRBD2 agrees at 8 bases. This CDR3 has 14 residues. Germline V gene lookup returns CDR1 WNHNN and CDR2 SYGVQD (reference sequence). The J segment lost 4 bases and the V segment lost 6 bases, leaving 5 bases of the junction unmatched. The CDR3 nucleotides read TGCGCCAGCAGCGCGGGGGGCTATTACAATGAGCAGTTCTTC. Its translation: CASSAGGYYNEQFF.

V gene TRBV19 combines with J gene TRBJ1-1; 7 bases fit TRBD1. The ends lost 8 bases at V and 0 bases at J; junction bases unmatched: 9. The CDR3 length is 15 residues. Germline CDR1 LNHDA, CDR2 SQIVND (reference sequence). This CDR3 is CASRLTGTVNTEAFF. CDR3 DNA sequence: TGTGCCAGTCGGCTTACCGGGACAGTGAACACTGAAGCTTTCTTT.

V usage is TRBV3-1 (or the pseudogene TRBV3-2) and J usage is TRBJ2-2, with 10 bases lining up with TRBD2. The germline CDR1 and CDR2 sequences are LGHDT and YNNKEL (reference sequence). The CDR3 loop spans 15 amino acids. After removal of 5 bases from V and 6 bases from J, the junction contained 6 bases not matched to a gene. The CDR3: CASSSGLAISGELFF. The CDR3 DNA sequence: TGTGCCAGCAGCTCGGGACTAGCGATTTCCGGGGAGCTGTTTTTT.

The chain carries TRBV27 and TRBJ2-1, with 10 bases identical to TRBD2. The V gene end was trimmed by 5 bases and the J gene end by 6 bases; junction bases not matched to a gene: 7. This CDR3 has 15 residues. CDR1 is MNHEY, CDR2 SMNVEV, per germline (reference sequence). The CDR3 bases are TGTGCCAGCAGTCCCGAGCTAGCGGGGGCCAATGAGCAGTTCTTC. The encoded protein is CASSPELAGANEQFF.

V usage is TRBV5-1 and J usage is TRBJ1-2, with TRBD1 matching over 8 bases. This CDR3 has 14 amino acids. J was trimmed by 6 bases and V by 2 bases; bases with no gene match: 6. Per the germline V gene, CDR1 is SGHRS and CDR2 is YFSETQ. The DNA for the CDR3 is TGCGCCAGCAGCTTAGGACAGGGTACCGATGGCTACACCTTC. This encodes CASSLGQGTDGYTF.

The chain combines TRBV5-6 with TRBJ1-4; D is possibly TRBD1 (6 bases). CDR1 and CDR2 (germline): SGHDT, YYEEEE. This CDR3 has 16 residues. V lost 4 bases to trimming and J lost 8 bases, with 21 bases between them. The CDR3 spells CASSRGAAGPGEKLFF. The CDR3 DNA sequence: TGTGCCAGCAGCCGGGGGGCGGCGGGGCCAGGAGAAAAACTGTTTTTT.

The rearrangement links TRBV5-1 to TRBJ2-2; 7 nucleotides align to TRBD1. Germline V gene lookup returns CDR1 SGHRS and CDR2 YFSETQ. CDR3 length: 15 amino acids. The V gene end was trimmed by 4 bases and the J gene end by 1 base; junction bases not matched to a gene: 4. The CDR3 sequence is CASSLGDRNTGELFF. CDR3 nucleotide sequence: TGCGCCAGCAGCCTGGGGGACAGGAACACCGGGGAGCTGTTTTTT. Full variable domain (rest looked up from reference TRBV5-1 and TRBJ2-2): KAGVTQTPRYLIKTRGQQVTLSCSPISGHRSVSWYQQTPGQGLQFLFEYFSETQRNKGNFPGRFSGRQFSNSRSEMNVSTLELGDSALYLCASSLGDRNTGELFFGEGSRLTVL.

The V and J genes are TRBV15 and TRBJ1-2; tentatively, D is TRBD1 (5 bases). Between the trimmed V and J ends, which lost 5 bases and 2 bases, there was a span of 21 bases. Germline-derived CDR1 and CDR2 are LNHNV and YYDKDF (reference sequence). The CDR3 length is 17 residues. The CDR3 sequence: CATSSPRALGGNYGYTF. In nucleotides, the CDR3 is TGTGCCACCAGCTCCCCCCGCGCTTTGGGGGGGAACTATGGCTACACCTTC.

V gene TRBV10-2 combines with J gene TRBJ1-2, with D unresolved. The V end was cut by 5 bases, the J end by 7 bases, with 17 bases between. The CDR3 has 14 amino acids. The germline gives CDR1 WSHSY, CDR2 SAAADI. Here the CDR3 DNA reads TGCGCCAGCAGTCCCGACGGGGATTCAGGTGGCTACACCTTC. Translating it yields CASSPDGDSGGYTF.

The genes are TRBV12-3 or TRBV12-4 and TRBJ2-7; TRBD2 aligns across 14 bases. J lost 12 bases, V lost 6 bases, and 4 bases had no gene match. The CDR3 consists of 12 residues. The chain's CDR3 is CASRGLAGDLYF. In DNA form, the CDR3 reads TGTGCCAGCAGGGGACTAGCGGGGGATCTGTACTTC.

The count of this clone is one. The rearrangement joins TRBV30 to TRBJ1-3, with D hard to call. Germline V gene sequence: CDR1 GTSNPN, CDR2 SVGIG (reference sequence). Trimming took off 7 bases at V and 8 bases at J, with 9 bases between the two ends. The CDR3 loop spans 10 amino acids. In DNA form, the CDR3 reads TGTGCCTCCCATGCGGACACCATATATTTT. Translation gives CASHADTIYF.

This chain uses TRBV5-5 with TRBJ1-4; 11 nucleotides align to TRBD1. The CDR3 is 15 amino acids. Germline V CDR1 and CDR2: SGHKS, YYEKEE (reference sequence). The V and J ends lost 6 bases and 8 bases, in that order; junction bases with no gene match: 9. CDR3 DNA sequence: TGTGCCAGCACCACGCCGGGGACAGGGGGAGAAAAACTGTTTTTT. Protein: CASTTPGTGGEKLFF. The variable domain in full, completed from reference TRBV5-5 and TRBJ1-4, reads DAGVTQSPTHLIKTRGQQVTLRCSPISGHKSVSWYQQVLGQGPQFIFQYYEKEERGRGNFPDRFSARQFPNYSSELNVNALLLGDSALYLCASTTPGTGGEKLFFGSGTQLSVL.

The chain has TRBV28 and TRBJ1-6; D gene unclear. CDR1 MDHEN and CDR2 SYDVKM come from the germline V gene. Trimming took off 4 bases at V and 11 bases at J, with 9 bases between the two ends. The CDR3 consists of 12 residues. Here the CDR3 reads CASSSDITPLHF. The CDR3 region has the DNA TGTGCCAGCAGTTCCGACATTACACCCCTCCACTTT. The full variable domain, in which reference TRBV28 and TRBJ1-6 provide the parts outside the CDR3, is DVKVTQSSRYLVKRTGEKVFLECVQDMDHENMFWYRQDPGLGLRLIYFSYDVKMKEKGDIPEGYSVSREKKERFSLILESASTNQTSMYLCASSSDITPLHFGNGTRLTVT.

The V call is TRBV29-1, the J call TRBJ1-6; D remains unclear. The CDR3 runs 14 residues. The germline gives CDR1 SQVTM, CDR2 ANQGSEA. Trimming shortened V by 5 bases and J by 0 bases, and 8 bases separated the two germline ends. In nucleotides, the CDR3 is TGCAGCGTTCGAGAGAGCTCCTATAATTCACCCCTCCACTTT. It yields the protein CSVRESSYNSPLHF.

The V call is TRBV19, the J call TRBJ1-2; 11 bases align to TRBD1. Trimming cost V 4 bases and J 3 bases; bases outside gene matches: 10. The CDR3 runs to 17 residues. Germline CDR1 LNHDA, CDR2 SQIVND (reference sequence). In DNA, the CDR3 is TGTGCCAGTAGTAGGGGACAGGGGGTAATCCGAGACTATGGCTACACCTTC. Its protein is CASSRGQGVIRDYGYTF.

The CDR3 is CASRGEGRETQYF. Here the CDR3 DNA reads TGTGCCAGTAGAGGAGAGGGTCGAGAGACCCAGTACTTC. V is TRBV19 and J is TRBJ2-5, with D possibly being TRBD2 (5 bases). CDR3 length: 13 amino acids. Trimming removed 6 bases at V and 4 bases at J, with 12 bases between. Germline CDR1 LNHDA, CDR2 SQIVND (reference sequence).

The rearrangement joins TRBV5-1 to TRBJ1-2; D is perhaps TRBD1 (6 bases). V lost 7 bases and J lost 0, with 19 bases in between. This CDR3 is built from 16 residues. Germline V gene sequence: CDR1 SGHRS, CDR2 YFSETQ. CDR3 DNA: TGCGCCAGCCACTCGGGGGGCCAGGCCGCTAACTATGGCTACACCTTC. Its protein product is CASHSGGQAANYGYTF. Full variable domain (remainder filled in from reference TRBV5-1 and TRBJ1-2): KAGVTQTPRYLIKTRGQQVTLSCSPISGHRSVSWYQQTPGQGLQFLFEYFSETQRNKGNFPGRFSGRQFSNSRSEMNVSTLELGDSALYLCASHSGGQAANYGYTFGSGTRLTVV.